This entry describes one T cell receptor (beta chain). The record originates from a study of shared clonotypes between healthy human individuals. Study-wide background: A few men and two women, aged 18 to 49, were donors.

The CDR3 covers 15 residues. The germline V gene encodes CDR1 LNHDA and CDR2 SQIVND (reference sequence). V shed 5 bases and J 1 base; nucleotides not matched to a gene: 3. Here immunoSEQ multiplex PCR was the method, and the copy in TCRdb shows in-frame clones only, minus some. This sample has a few hundred thousand clones; 95% occur once, and the top ten carry roughly 0.1%. In the naive CD8 group, cells lacked CD45RO and were positively selected for CCR7, so terminally differentiated effector memory CD45RA+ cells were left out. The TCR was taken from a woman in her twenties or thirties in good health. The rearrangement uses TRBV19 and TRBJ2-2; 8 nucleotides match TRBD1. Sequenced input: naive CD8+ T cells sorted from blood. CDR3 DNA sequence: TGTGCCAGTAGTCCAGGACAGGGGAACACCGGGGAGCTGTTTTTT. It is translated as CASSPGQGNTGELFF.